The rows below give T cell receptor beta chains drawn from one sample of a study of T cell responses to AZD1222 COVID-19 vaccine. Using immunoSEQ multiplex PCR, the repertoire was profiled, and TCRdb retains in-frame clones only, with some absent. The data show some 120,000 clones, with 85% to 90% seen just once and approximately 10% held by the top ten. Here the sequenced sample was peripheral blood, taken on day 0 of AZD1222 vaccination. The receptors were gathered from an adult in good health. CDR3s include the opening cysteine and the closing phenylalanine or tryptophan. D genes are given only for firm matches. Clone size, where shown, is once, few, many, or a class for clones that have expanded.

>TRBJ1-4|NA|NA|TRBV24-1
TGTGCCACCAGTGATCCTAATGAAAAACTGTTTTTT
CATSDPNEKLFF
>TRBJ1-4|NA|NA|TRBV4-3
TGCGCCAGCAGCCTCCAGACGTGGGGGACCAATGAAAAACTGTTTTTT
CASSLQTWGTNEKLFF
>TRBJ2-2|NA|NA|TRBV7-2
TGTGCCAGCAGCTTGGCACAGGGTGGCACCGGGGAGCTGTTTTTT
CASSLAQGGTGELFF
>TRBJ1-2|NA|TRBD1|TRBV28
TGTGCCAGCAGTTTACGCGACAGGGGGCGAAGAGGCTACACCTTC
CASSLRDRGRRGYTF
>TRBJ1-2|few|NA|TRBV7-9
TGTGCCAGCAGCCCGGACGGAAACTATGGCTACACCTTC
CASSPDGNYGYTF
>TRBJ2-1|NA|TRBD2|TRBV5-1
TGCGCCAGCGGGGGACTAGCGGGGGGCGAGCAGTTCTTC
CASGGLAGGEQFF
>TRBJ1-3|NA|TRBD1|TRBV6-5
TGTGCCAGCAGCCCGGACAGGAGCTCTGGAAACACCATATATTTT
CASSPDRSSGNTIYF
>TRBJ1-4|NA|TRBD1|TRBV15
TGTGCCACCAGCCAATCCGGGACAGGTAGCAAAAAACTGTTTTTT
CATSQSGTGSKKLFF
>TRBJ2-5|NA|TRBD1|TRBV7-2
TGTGCCAGCAGCAAGCAGGGGGCGGTAGAGGTAGAGACCCAGTACTTC
CASSKQGAVEVETQYF
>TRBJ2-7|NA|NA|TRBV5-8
TGTGCCAGCAGCTTCCAGGGTGGAAACGAGCAGTACTTC
CASSFQGGNEQYF
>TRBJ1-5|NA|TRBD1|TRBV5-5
TGTGCCAGCAGCTTCTATGGACAGGGGGGACAGCCCCAGCATTTT
CASSFYGQGGQPQHF
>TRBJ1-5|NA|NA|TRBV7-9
TGTGCCAGCAGCCCATGGGGGAGCAATCAGCCCCAGCATTTT
CASSPWGSNQPQHF
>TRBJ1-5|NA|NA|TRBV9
TGTGCCAGCAGCCCAAGCTGGGTGGGCAATCAGCCCCAGCATTTT
CASSPSWVGNQPQHF
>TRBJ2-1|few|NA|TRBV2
TGTGCCAGCAGCGAGGTAGCGACTTTCGATGAGCAGTTCTTC
CASSEVATFDEQFF
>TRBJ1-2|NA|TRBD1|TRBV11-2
TGTGCCAGCAGCTTAGAGGGACAGGGGTGGGACTATGGCTACACCTTC
CASSLEGQGWDYGYTF
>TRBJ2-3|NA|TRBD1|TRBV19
TGTGCCAGTAGGACCCTCGGGACAGGGATAACAGATACGCAGTATTTT
CASRTLGTGITDTQYF
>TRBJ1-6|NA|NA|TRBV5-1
TGCGCCAGCAGCTTGGTGGCGGGCCAGGGTAATTCACCCCTCCACTTT
CASSLVAGQGNSPLHF
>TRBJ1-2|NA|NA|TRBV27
TGTGCCAGCAGTTTATCGGCGGGGGACTATGGCTACACCTTC
CASSLSAGDYGYTF
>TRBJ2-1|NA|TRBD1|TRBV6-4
TGTGCCAGCAGTGACTACCGGGACAGCAATGAGCAGTTCTTC
CASSDYRDSNEQFF
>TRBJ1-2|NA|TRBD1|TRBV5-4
TGTGCCAGCAGCTTGACCGGGGACAGCCCCTATGGCTACACCTTC
CASSLTGDSPYGYTF
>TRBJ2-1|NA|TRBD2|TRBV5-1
TGCGCCAGCAGCTCCAGCGGGAGCTCCTACAATGAGCAGTTCTTC
CASSSSGSSYNEQFF
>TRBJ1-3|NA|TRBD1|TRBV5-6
TGTGCCAGCAGCTTGATCAGGGGGCCCGTCTCTGGAAACACCATATATTTT
CASSLIRGPVSGNTIYF
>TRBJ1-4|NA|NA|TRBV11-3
TGTGCCAGCAGCAGGACAGTAAATGAAAAACTGTTTTTT
CASSRTVNEKLFF
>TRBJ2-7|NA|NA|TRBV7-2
TGTGCCAGCAGCTTAGATAGGAGAGGACAGCAGTACTTC
CASSLDRRGQQYF
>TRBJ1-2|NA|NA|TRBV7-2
TGTGCCAGCAGCTTAGAAGGGATGTATGGCTACACCTTC
CASSLEGMYGYTF
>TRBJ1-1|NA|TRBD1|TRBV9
TGTGCCAGCAGCGCGGGACAGGGGGGTTGGACTGAAGCTTTCTTT
CASSAGQGGWTEAFF
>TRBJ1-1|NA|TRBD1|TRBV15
TGTGCCACCGAATTGACAGGGGGCGCGGTCACTGAAGCTTTCTTT
CATELTGGAVTEAFF
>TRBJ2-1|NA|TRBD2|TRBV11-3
TGTGCCAGCAGCTCGATGACTAGCGGGGGGGCTGGCAATGAGCAGTTCTTC
CASSSMTSGGAGNEQFF
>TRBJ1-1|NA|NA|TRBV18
TGTGCCAGCTCACCACCCGGCGCGAACACTGAAGCTTTCTTT
CASSPPGANTEAFF
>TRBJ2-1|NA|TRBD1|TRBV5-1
TGCGCCAGCAGCTTACCGGGACAGACCAATGAGCAGTTCTTC
CASSLPGQTNEQFF
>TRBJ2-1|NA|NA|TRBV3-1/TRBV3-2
TGTGCCAGCAGCCATGGACCCTTTGGGCGTTCTGGTTACAATGAGCAGTTCTTC
CASSHGPFGRSGYNEQFF
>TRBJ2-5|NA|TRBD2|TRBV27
TGTGCCAGCAGTTTATCCGGACTAGCGGGAGGGCAAGAGACCCAGTACTTC
CASSLSGLAGGQETQYF
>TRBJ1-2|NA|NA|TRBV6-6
TGTGCCAGCAGTTACTCGAGGAGCGGCTACACCTTC
CASSYSRSGYTF
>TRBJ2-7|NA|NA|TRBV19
TGTGCCAGTAGTACAGTAATGTCCTCCTACGAGCAGTACTTC
CASSTVMSSYEQYF
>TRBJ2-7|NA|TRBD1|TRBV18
TGTGCCAGCTCGTTGGGACAGGCTAGCTACGAGCAGTACTTC
CASSLGQASYEQYF
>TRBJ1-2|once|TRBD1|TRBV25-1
TGTGCCAGCAGTGCCGGACAGGGGTCGTATGGCTACACCTTC
CASSAGQGSYGYTF
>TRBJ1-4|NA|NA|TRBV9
TGTGCCAGCAACTTGTACGGGGGGCCTAATGAAAAACTGTTTTTT
CASNLYGGPNEKLFF
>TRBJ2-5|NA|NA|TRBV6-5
TGTGCCAGCAGCCAAGAGACCCAGTACTTC
CASSQETQYF
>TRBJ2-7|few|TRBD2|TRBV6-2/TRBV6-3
TGTGCCAGCACCCCCAGTACTAGCGGGGGGTACGAGCAGTACTTC
CASTPSTSGGYEQYF
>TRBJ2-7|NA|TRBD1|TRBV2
TGTGCCAGCAGGGAGACAGGGGGCTCCTACGAGCAGTACTTC
CASRETGGSYEQYF
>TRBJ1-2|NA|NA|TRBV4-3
TGCGCCAGCAGCCAAGATGGAGGGGTTGTAAACTATGGCTACACCTTC
CASSQDGGVVNYGYTF
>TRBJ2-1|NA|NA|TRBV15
TGTGCCACCAGCAGACCCAGCCTGCTTAGCTCCTACAATGAGCAGTTCTTC
CATSRPSLLSSYNEQFF
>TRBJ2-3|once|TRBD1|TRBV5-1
TGCGCCAGCCGCGACAGGGGTGACACAGATACGCAGTATTTT
CASRDRGDTDTQYF
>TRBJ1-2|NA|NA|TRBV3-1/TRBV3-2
TGTGCCAGCATGGCGGGTAACTATGGCTACACCTTC
CASMAGNYGYTF
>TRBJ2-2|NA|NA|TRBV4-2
TGTGCCAGCAGCCACGACGGGGGGCACCCAGTTACAGCAGGGCTGTTTTTT
CASSHDGGHPVTAGLFF
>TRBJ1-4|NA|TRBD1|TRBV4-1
TGCGCCAGCAGCCGCAAGCCACAGGGGGCACTGGACGAAAAACTGTTTTTT
CASSRKPQGALDEKLFF
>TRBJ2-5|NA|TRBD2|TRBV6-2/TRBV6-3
TGTGCCAGCAGTTACAATCCCAAGCGGGAGCCCCAAGAGACCCAGTACTTC
CASSYNPKREPQETQYF
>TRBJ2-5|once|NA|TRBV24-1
TGTGCCACCAGTGATTCGGAGACCCAGTACTTC
CATSDSETQYF
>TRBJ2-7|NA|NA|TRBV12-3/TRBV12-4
TGTGCCAGCAGTCCCGGGGTTCGTTACGAGCAGTACTTC
CASSPGVRYEQYF
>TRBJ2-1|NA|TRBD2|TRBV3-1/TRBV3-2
TGTGCCAGCAGACAGGGACTAGCGGGATACAATGAGCAGTTCTTC
CASRQGLAGYNEQFF
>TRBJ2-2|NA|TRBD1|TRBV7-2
TGTGCCAGCAGTGGTCGGGACAGGACAAACACCGGGGAGCTGTTTTTT
CASSGRDRTNTGELFF
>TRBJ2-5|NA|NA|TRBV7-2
TGTGCCAGCAGCTTACAGGGGTACCAAGAGACCCAGTACTTC
CASSLQGYQETQYF
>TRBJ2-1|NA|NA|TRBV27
TGTGCCAGCGTTGGCTCCTACAATGAGCAGTTCTTC
CASVGSYNEQFF
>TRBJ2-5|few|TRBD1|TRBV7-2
TGTGCCAGCAGTTACGGACAGGCAGAGACCCAGTACTTC
CASSYGQAETQYF
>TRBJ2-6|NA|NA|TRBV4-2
TGTGCCAGCAGCCAAGAGTCTGCAGGCGCCTTCTCTGGGGCCAACGTCCTGACTTTC
CASSQESAGAFSGANVLTF
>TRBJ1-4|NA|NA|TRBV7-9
TGTGCCAGCAGCACGGACAGTACAATGGGTGAAAAACTGTTTTTT
CASSTDSTMGEKLFF
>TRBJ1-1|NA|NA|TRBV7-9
TGTGCCAGCAGCCAGCTATCAGTAAACACTGAAGCTTTCTTT
CASSQLSVNTEAFF